Listed here are 16 T cell receptor beta chains from one sample, sequenced in a study of Graves' ophthalmopathy and Graves' hyperthyroidism. Transcripts of RNA were the source for amplifying TCR beta CDR3 regions. Second-round multiplex PCR came after a first-round RT-PCR that employed HTBI primers. Each CDR3 protein gets one entry after TCRdb re-called the multiplex PCR reads with MiXCR. The sample has roughly 160,000 distinct CDR3 sequences, less than 45% seen once; the top ten hold 4.5% to 6%. Sequencing input: peripheral blood. These receptors all stem from a woman between 40 and 55 years old with Graves' ophthalmopathy.

This rearrangement joins TRBV27 to TRBJ2-7; D is possibly TRBD2 (5 bases). Germline V gives CDR1 MNHEY, CDR2 SMNVEV (reference sequence). V was trimmed by 4 bases and J by 0 bases, leaving 10 bases between them. The length of the CDR3 is 14 residues. CDR3 amino acids: CASSSRTFSYEQYF. The CDR3 DNA reads TGTGCCAGCAGTTCCCGGACTTTCTCCTACGAGCAGTACTTC.

In its sample, this clonotype was seen many times. This CDR3 is CASSFPGNTIYF. Here the CDR3 DNA reads TGTGCCAGCAGCTTCCCTGGAAACACCATATATTTT. The chain couples TRBV11-2 to TRBJ1-3, with D hard to call. The V end lost 3 bases, the J end lost 2 bases, and 2 bases lay between the germline ends. CDR3 length equals 12 residues. Germline V gene lookup returns CDR1 SGHAT and CDR2 FQNNGV.

The chain carries TRBV7-2 and TRBJ2-5, with D perhaps matching TRBD1 (7 bases). The CDR3 has 13 residues. The V gene lost 6 bases and the J gene lost 4 bases, with 12 bases spanning the gap. Germline V gene lookup returns CDR1 SGHTA and CDR2 FQGNSA. As DNA, the CDR3 is TGTGCCAGCAGAGGGGGCGGGATAGAGACCCAGTACTTC. Translated, it gives CASRGGGIETQYF.

The sample holds many counts of this clonotype. J is TRBJ2-2 and V is TRBV4-2; D call uncertain. CDR3 length: 15 amino acids. V dropped 0 bases and J dropped 2 bases, with 7 bases sitting between them. Germline lookup yields CDR1 LGHNA and CDR2 YNFKEQ. Here the CDR3 DNA reads TGTGCCAGCAGCCAAGAGGCGCTCAACACCGGGGAGCTGTTTTTT. Translating it yields CASSQEALNTGELFF.

The chain joins TRBV12-3 or TRBV12-4 to TRBJ2-5; possible D gene TRBD2, 6 bases. This CDR3 contains 14 residues. Trimming stripped 2 bases from V and 5 bases from J, with 12 bases between. CDR3 sequence reads: CASSLKGGLETQYF. For the CDR3, the DNA is TGTGCCAGCAGTTTAAAGGGAGGCTTGGAGACCCAGTACTTC.

This sequence joins TRBV12-3 or TRBV12-4 and TRBJ2-7; D perhaps matches TRBD2 (6 bases). The CDR3 runs 15 residues. V was clipped by 6 bases and J by 5 bases, with 20 bases between them. CDR3 residues: CASSPGLMTVDEQYF. CDR3 nucleotides: TGTGCCAGCAGCCCGGGACTCATGACAGTCGACGAGCAGTACTTC.

This clonotype occurred many times. This chain joins TRBV27 and TRBJ1-5; a possible D gene is TRBD1 (5 bases). Germline V lookup: CDR1 MNHEY, CDR2 SMNVEV (reference sequence). This CDR3 comprises 15 residues. The ends were cut back, 6 bases at V and 4 bases at J, with 16 bases in the middle. CDR3 amino acids: CASRPAGTTNQPQHF. DNA of the CDR3: TGTGCCAGCAGACCAGCCGGGACCACTAATCAGCCCCAGCATTTT.

This clonotype occurred many times. The chain has TRBV19 and TRBJ1-5, with a tentative D call TRBD1 (5 bases). The CDR3 covers 16 residues. Per the germline V gene, CDR1 is LNHDA and CDR2 is SQIVND (reference sequence). Trimming removed 3 bases at V and 5 bases at J, with 17 bases between. The CDR3 region is CASSIRLQATDQPQHF. CDR3 DNA: TGTGCCAGTAGTATTCGTCTACAGGCTACTGATCAGCCCCAGCATTTT.

This clonotype was seen many times. This sequence joins TRBV7-3 and TRBJ2-5, with 8 bases aligning to TRBD2. There are 14 residues in the CDR3. Losses at the gene ends were 5 bases for V and 7 bases for J; bases not matched to a gene: 9. Looked up from germline, CDR1 is SGHTA and CDR2 is FQGTGA. CDR3 bases: TGTGCCAGCAGCCCAGGTTGGGCGGGGGGGACCCAGTACTTC. Amino acids: CASSPGWAGGTQYF.

This clonotype was observed many times. J is TRBJ2-5 and V is TRBV6-1; D call uncertain. V lost 8 bases, J lost 5 bases, and 21 bases lay in between. Germline V lookup: CDR1 MNHNS, CDR2 SASEGT. This CDR3 region has 15 residues. This CDR3 reads CASVYWLASAETQYF. In DNA form, the CDR3 reads TGTGCCAGCGTGTATTGGCTGGCCAGTGCGGAGACCCAGTACTTC.

This clonotype has ten or more counts. V usage is TRBV7-2 and J usage is TRBJ2-2, with TRBD2 matching 7 bases. This CDR3 region has 14 residues. Trimming removed 5 bases from V and 4 bases from J; junction bases left unmatched: 4. Germline assignment: CDR1 SGHTA and CDR2 FQGNSA. The CDR3 DNA is TGTGCCAGCAGCCCGGCTAGCGGCACCGGGGAGCTGTTTTTT. Translation: CASSPASGTGELFF.

This clonotype has at least ten counts. The V call is TRBV24-1, the J call TRBJ2-5; perhaps D is TRBD1 or TRBD2 (5 bases each). Between the trimmed V and J ends, which lost 5 bases and 1 base, there was a span of 10 bases. The CDR3 has 14 residues. Looked up from germline, CDR1 is KGHDR and CDR2 is SFDVKD. The CDR3 DNA follows: TGTGCCACCAGTGTGGCAGGGACCCAAGAGACCCAGTACTTC. Its protein product is CATSVAGTQETQYF.

In this sample, this clonotype turned up many times. J is TRBJ2-1 and V is TRBV6-2 or TRBV6-3; 10 bases align to TRBD2. Germline trimming cut 0 bases from V and 6 bases from J; bases unmatched to any gene: 5. CDR3 length: 16 residues. Germline CDR1 MNHEY, CDR2 SVGEGT. The CDR3 region has the DNA TGTGCCAGCAGTTACTCCCTAGCGGGAGTTGGCAATGAGCAGTTCTTC. This gives the protein CASSYSLAGVGNEQFF.

This clonotype was found many times. The chain employs TRBV5-1 and TRBJ1-1; weak D call: TRBD1 (6 bases). Trimming cost V 0 bases and J 6 bases, with 12 bases left between them. The CDR3 extends over 14 amino acids. Germline V gene data show CDR1 as SGHRS and CDR2 as YFSETQ. The DNA of the CDR3 is TGCGCCAGCAGCTTGGGACAGGTTAACGCTGAAGCTTTCTTT. Residues: CASSLGQVNAEAFF. Together with reference TRBV5-1 and TRBJ1-1, the CDR3 gives the full variable domain: KAGVTQTPRYLIKTRGQQVTLSCSPISGHRSVSWYQQTPGQGLQFLFEYFSETQRNKGNFPGRFSGRQFSNSRSEMNVSTLELGDSALYLCASSLGQVNAEAFFGQGTRLTVV.

This clonotype was counted many times. Relative to the germline gene, one junction end is altered; a read error may explain this. The chain is built from TRBV6-5 and TRBJ1-1; no clear D. CDR1 is MNHEY, CDR2 SVGAGI, per germline. This CDR3 is built from 11 residues. CDR3 in amino acids: CANSYMSQAFF. CDR3 nucleotide sequence: TGTGCCAACAGTTACATGTCCCAAGCTTTCTTT.

V gene TRBV28 combines with J gene TRBJ2-7; D could derive from TRBD1 or TRBD2 (5 bases each). CDR1 MDHEN and CDR2 SYDVKM come from the germline V gene. Between the trimmed V and J ends, which lost 1 base and 6 bases, there was a span of 13 bases. The CDR3 consists of 14 residues. Here the CDR3 DNA reads TGTGCCAGCAGTTTATCCGGGGCGGCGTCCGAGCAGTACTTC. This sequence encodes CASSLSGAASEQYF.